This TCR beta chain was sequenced in a study of patients and donors after allogeneic stem cell transplantation. MiXCR, applied by TCRdb to the RT-PCR reads, yields one record per CDR3 protein. The repertoire holds 800,000 to 1,000,000 distinct CDR3 sequences, with roughly 18% as singletons. The V gene's germline CDR1 is KGHDR and CDR2 SFDVKD. Trimming at V came to 9 bases and at J to 5 bases, leaving 9 bases not matched to a gene. This CDR3 has 14 residues. This clonotype was picked up many times. Sequenced sample: blood, either unsorted or a sorted T cell fraction (not recorded which). The chain recombines TRBV24-1 with TRBJ2-1; 7 nucleotides align to TRBD2. The clonotype was recovered from a human donor who was either an allogeneic HSCT recipient or a stem cell or donor lymphocyte infusion donor (not recorded which). It is not recorded whose cells these are; they may come from a transplant donor. The CDR3 loop is CATVRTGGDNEQFF. The CDR3 DNA reads as TGTGCCACCGTCCGGACGGGAGGTGACAATGAGCAGTTCTTC.